This T cell receptor beta chain comes out of a study of blood T cell repertoires in COVID-19 (dated by TCRdb to the early 2020s). In terms of the full investigation: Recovered participants in ImmuneRACE Cohort 3 were defined by two consecutive negative NP/OP PCR tests, clearance by a healthcare professional, or resolution of symptoms. Collaborator samples came from the United States, Italy and Spain and covered acute and convalescent phases of COVID-19. The prospective study material was composed of cDNA or gDNA derived from T cells, B-cell-depleted T cells, or PBMCs. Subjects who had been exposed to COVID-19, were actively infected with it, or had recovered from it provided the deeply sampled blood TCRbeta repertoires that made up the dataset. The repertoires were released in a freely available public database meant as a resource for research on the immune response to SARS-CoV-2. The samples were drawn from two sources: the first 160 participants of the ongoing ImmuneRACE study, and over 1,000 subjects contributed by 6 global collaborators. A de-identified subject ID, COVID-19 status, age in years and sex were almost always included in the sample metadata. HLA class I and class II types, where available, came from metadata supplied by the sample provider rather than from assay-based typing.

Here is what the overall study found, with its caveats: The amount of clinical and demographic metadata varied by source and participant and was provided uncurated.

TCRbeta CDR3 regions were amplified from genomic DNA using the immunoSEQ Assay, a bias-controlled multiplex PCR. As for the authors' bioinformatics: The number of nucleated cells in each sample was estimated from the amplification of reference gene primers within the assay. Sequence reads were collapsed and filtered to measure the absolute abundance of every unique TCRbeta CDR3 rearrangement. Productive Simpson clonality was computed per sample as the square root of Simpson's diversity index over productive rearrangements. The source is immuneACCESS, and TCRdb retained only in-frame sequences with V and J called. Part of the clones is not carried over; for the studies checked, unresolved V genes explain less than half of this, and the remainder is unexplained. The V and J calls and clone size are taken from that table; D and trimming were inferred from the DNA. This sample lists over 200,000 clones; approximately 87% were detected once. About 3.1% of the sample rests with the top ten.

In the prospective study, participants were roughly 18 to 90 years old, resided in 24 geographic areas of the United States, and were enrolled through a virtual design. To assign participants to cohorts, the prospective study relied on clinical history that participants themselves reported in a screening survey and a study questionnaire. In the prospective study, mobile phlebotomists collected whole blood, serum and a nasopharyngeal or oropharyngeal swab from each participant. Participants in the prospective study had the option to provide additional blood draws and questionnaires over a roughly 2-month period. Prospective study blood samples were shipped either frozen or at room temperature before DNA extraction. Comments on this clone: The specificity of this receptor is unknown. No much larger clonotype is one base removed from it; base qualities were not supplied.

The sequenced sample was PBMCs or T cells enriched from blood (not recorded which). This receptor was taken from a woman aged 45-65 years in a cohort exposed to, infected with or recovered from COVID-19 (not recorded which).

CDR3 sequence: CASSQDRAGLQHF. The nucleotide sequence reads TGTGCCAGCAGCCAAGATCGAGCAGGGCTCCAGCATTTT. The chain couples TRBV14 to TRBJ1-5, with a tentative D gene TRBD1 over 5 matching bases. Trimming costs V 0 bases and J 12 bases, and their ends lie 12 bases apart. Sequences SGHDN (CDR1) and FVKESK (CDR2) are obtained from the germline V gene. The CDR3 numbers 13 residues from cysteine through phenylalanine. Of the read, only the CDR3 DNA is kept; its 39 bases are in frame from base 1.